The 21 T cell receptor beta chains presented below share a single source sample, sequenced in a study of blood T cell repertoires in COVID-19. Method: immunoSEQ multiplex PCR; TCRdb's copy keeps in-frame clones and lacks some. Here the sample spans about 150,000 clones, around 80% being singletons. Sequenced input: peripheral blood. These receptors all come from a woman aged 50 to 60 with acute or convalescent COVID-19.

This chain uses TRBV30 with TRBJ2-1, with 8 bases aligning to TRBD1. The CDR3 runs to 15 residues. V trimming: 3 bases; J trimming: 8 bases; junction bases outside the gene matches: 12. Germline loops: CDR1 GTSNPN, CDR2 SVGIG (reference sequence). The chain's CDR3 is CAWSAGQVNMDEQFF. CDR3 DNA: TGTGCCTGGAGCGCGGGACAGGTTAATATGGATGAGCAGTTCTTC.

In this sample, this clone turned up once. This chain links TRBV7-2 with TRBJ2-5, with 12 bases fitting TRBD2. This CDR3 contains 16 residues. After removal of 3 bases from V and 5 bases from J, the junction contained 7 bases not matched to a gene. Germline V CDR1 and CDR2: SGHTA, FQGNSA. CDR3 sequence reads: CASSLASGGASETQYF. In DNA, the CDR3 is TGTGCCAGCAGCTTGGCTAGCGGGGGGGCCTCGGAGACCCAGTACTTC.

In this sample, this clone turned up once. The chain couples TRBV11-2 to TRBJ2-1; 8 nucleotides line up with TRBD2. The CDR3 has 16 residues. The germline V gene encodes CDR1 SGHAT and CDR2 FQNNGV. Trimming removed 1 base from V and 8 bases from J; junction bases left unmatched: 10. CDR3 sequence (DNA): TGTGCCAGCAGCTTAGGTCAGCGGGGGATTGTCTATGAGCAGTTCTTC. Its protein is CASSLGQRGIVYEQFF.

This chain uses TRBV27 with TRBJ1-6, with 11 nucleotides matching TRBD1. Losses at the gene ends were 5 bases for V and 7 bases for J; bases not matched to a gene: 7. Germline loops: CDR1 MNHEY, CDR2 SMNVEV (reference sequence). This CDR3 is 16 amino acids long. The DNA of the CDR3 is TGTGCCAGCAGTGGGGACAGGGGGGGCTTGAATTCACCCCTCCACTTT. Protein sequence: CASSGDRGGLNSPLHF.

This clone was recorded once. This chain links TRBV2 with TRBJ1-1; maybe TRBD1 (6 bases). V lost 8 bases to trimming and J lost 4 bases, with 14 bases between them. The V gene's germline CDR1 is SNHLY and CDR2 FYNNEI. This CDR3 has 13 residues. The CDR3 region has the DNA TGTGCCAGCGGGGAACAGGGAGTCACTGAAGCTTTCTTT. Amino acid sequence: CASGEQGVTEAFF.

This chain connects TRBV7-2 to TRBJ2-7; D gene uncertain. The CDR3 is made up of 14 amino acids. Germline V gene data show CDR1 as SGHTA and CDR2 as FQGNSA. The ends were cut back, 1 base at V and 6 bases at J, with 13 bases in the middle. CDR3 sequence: CASSLELASGEQYF. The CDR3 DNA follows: TGTGCCAGCAGCTTAGAATTAGCCTCTGGCGAGCAGTACTTC.

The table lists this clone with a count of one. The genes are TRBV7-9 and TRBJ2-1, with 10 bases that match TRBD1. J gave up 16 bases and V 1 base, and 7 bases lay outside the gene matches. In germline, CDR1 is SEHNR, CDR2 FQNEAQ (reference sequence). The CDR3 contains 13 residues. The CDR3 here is CASSLGQWDRGFF. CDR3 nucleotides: TGTGCCAGCAGCTTAGGACAGTGGGACAGGGGATTCTTC.

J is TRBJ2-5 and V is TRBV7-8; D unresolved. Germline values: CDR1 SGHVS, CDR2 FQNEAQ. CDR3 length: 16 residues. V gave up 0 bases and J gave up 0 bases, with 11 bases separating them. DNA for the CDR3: TGTGCCAGCAGCTTAGCTGTCCGAAGCCACCAAGAGACCCAGTACTTC. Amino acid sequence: CASSLAVRSHQETQYF.

For the CDR3, the DNA is TGCAGTGCCGGACTAGATATCGCGCAGTATTTT. It translates to CSAGLDIAQYF. The V call is TRBV20-1, the J call TRBJ2-3, with 7 bases matching TRBD2. CDR3 length equals 11 residues. Germline lookup yields CDR1 DFQATT and CDR2 SNEGSKA (reference sequence). V dropped 6 bases and J dropped 10; count of bases not matched to a gene: 7.

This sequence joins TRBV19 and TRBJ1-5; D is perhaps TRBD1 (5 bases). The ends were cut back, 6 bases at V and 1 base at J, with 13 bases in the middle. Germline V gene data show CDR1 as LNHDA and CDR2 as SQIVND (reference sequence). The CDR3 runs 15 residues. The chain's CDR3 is CASRTQGISNQPQHF. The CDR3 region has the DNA TGTGCCAGTAGGACGCAGGGTATAAGCAATCAGCCCCAGCATTTT.

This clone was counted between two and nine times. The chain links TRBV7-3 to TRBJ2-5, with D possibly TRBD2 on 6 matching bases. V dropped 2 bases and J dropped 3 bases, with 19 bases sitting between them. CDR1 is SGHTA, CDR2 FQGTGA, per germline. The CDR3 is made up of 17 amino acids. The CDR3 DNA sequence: TGTGCCAGCAGCTTACGGGAGCCCGGGGGTTGGGAAGAGACCCAGTACTTC. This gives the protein CASSLREPGGWEETQYF.

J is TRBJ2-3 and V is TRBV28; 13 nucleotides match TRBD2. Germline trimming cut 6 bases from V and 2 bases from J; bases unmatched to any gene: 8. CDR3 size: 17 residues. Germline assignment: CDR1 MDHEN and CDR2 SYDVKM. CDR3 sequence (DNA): TGTGCCAGCAGAAAACCGGGACTAGCGGGGACCACAGATACGCAGTATTTT. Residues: CASRKPGLAGTTDTQYF.

The CDR3 protein is CASTQINRDHGYTF. The CDR3 DNA is TGTGCCAGCACCCAGATAAACAGGGATCATGGCTACACCTTC. The V call is TRBV5-5, the J call TRBJ1-2; TRBD1 is a possible D gene (6 bases). Between the trimmed V and J ends, which lost 6 bases and 6 bases, there was a span of 18 bases. The CDR3 contains 14 residues. CDR1 is SGHKS and CDR2 is YYEKEE in the germline V gene (reference sequence).

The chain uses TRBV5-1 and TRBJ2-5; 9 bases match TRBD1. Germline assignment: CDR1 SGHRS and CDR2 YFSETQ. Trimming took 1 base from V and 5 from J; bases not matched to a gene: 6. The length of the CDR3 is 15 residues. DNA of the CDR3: TGCGCCAGCAGCTTGACCGGGACAGGGTTGGAGACCCAGTACTTC. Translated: CASSLTGTGLETQYF.

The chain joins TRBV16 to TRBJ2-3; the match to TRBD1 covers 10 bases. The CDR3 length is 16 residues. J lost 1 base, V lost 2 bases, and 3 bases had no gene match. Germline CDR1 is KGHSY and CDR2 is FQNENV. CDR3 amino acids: CASSQGGTGGTDTQYF. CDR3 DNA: TGTGCCAGCAGCCAAGGCGGGACAGGGGGCACAGATACGCAGTATTTT. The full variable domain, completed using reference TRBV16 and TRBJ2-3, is GEEVAQTPKHLVRGEGQKAKLYCAPIKGHSYVFWYQQVLKNEFKFLISFQNENVFDETGMPKERFSAKCLPNSPCSLEIQATKLEDSAVYFCASSQGGTGGTDTQYFGPGTRLTVL.

The CDR3 nucleotides read TGTGCCAGCAGCTCGGGGGGGCGTCCCCAAGAGACCCAGTACTTC. It specifies CASSSGGRPQETQYF. The gene calls are TRBV5-4 and TRBJ2-5; the match to TRBD2 covers 8 bases. The J segment lost 1 base and the V segment lost 3 bases, leaving 5 bases of the junction unmatched. The germline V gene has CDR1 SGHNT and CDR2 YYREEE (reference sequence). The CDR3 is 15 amino acids.

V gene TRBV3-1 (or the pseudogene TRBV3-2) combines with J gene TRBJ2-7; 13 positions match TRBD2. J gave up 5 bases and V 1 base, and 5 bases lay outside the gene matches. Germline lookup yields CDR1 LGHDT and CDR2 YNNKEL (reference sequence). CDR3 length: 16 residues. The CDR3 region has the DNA TGTGCCAGCAGCCAAGGACTAGCGGGAGGTCGCCACGAGCAGTACTTC. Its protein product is CASSQGLAGGRHEQYF.

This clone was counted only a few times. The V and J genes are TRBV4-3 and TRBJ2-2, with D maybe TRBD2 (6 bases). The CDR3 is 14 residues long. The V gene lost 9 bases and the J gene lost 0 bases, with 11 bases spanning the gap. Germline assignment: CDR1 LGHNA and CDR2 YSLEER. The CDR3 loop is CARGGNTNTGELFF. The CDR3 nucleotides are TGCGCCAGGGGAGGTAATACGAACACCGGGGAGCTGTTTTTT.

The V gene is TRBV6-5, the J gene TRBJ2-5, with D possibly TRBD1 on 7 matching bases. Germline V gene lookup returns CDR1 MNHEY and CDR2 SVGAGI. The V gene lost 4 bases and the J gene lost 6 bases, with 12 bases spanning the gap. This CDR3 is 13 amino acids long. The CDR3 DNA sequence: TGTGCCAGCAGTTCGCAGGGGGGACAGACCCAGTACTTC. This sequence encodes CASSSQGGQTQYF.

The CDR3 nucleotides are TGCGCCAGCAGCCAAGCGGGGGGGAGCACAGATACGCAGTATTTT. The encoded protein is CASSQAGGSTDTQYF. The chain carries TRBV4-3 and TRBJ2-3, with 8 nucleotides matching TRBD2. CDR1 is LGHNA, CDR2 YSLEER, per germline. The CDR3 has 15 amino acids. V was pared by 1 base and J by 0 bases, with 0 bases of the junction left unmatched.

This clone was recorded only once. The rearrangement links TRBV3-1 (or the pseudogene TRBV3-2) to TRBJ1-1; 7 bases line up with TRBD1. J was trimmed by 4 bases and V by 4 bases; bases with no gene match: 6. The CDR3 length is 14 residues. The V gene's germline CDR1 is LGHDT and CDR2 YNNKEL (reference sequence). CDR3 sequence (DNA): TGTGCCAGCAGCCCGGAGACAGGGCCCACTGAAGCTTTCTTT. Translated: CASSPETGPTEAFF.